This T cell receptor (beta chain) emerged from a study of T cell repertoires in cytomegalovirus infection. Study-wide findings and caveats: The ex vivo response was dominated by HLA-C-restricted CMV-specific TCR beta clonotypes.

As regards this clonotype: Its antigen is as yet unknown.

One entry per CDR3 protein, called by TCRdb with MiXCR from the reads. Among roughly 990,000 distinct CDR3 sequences listed, 31% were seen once. The CDR3 runs to 14 residues. Trimming left V 7 bases short and J 0 bases short, with 13 bases between. Per the germline V gene, CDR1 is MNHEY and CDR2 is SVGEGT. The chain has TRBV6-2 or TRBV6-3 and TRBJ2-7, with D tentatively TRBD1 (5 bases). The receptor comes from a human donor in good health (CMV status not recorded). Some clones in this sample may be carry-over from other donors' samples. The sample in question was cultured CD8+ T cells from PBMCs, obtained from culture after CMV antigen stimulation. As DNA, the CDR3 is TGTGCCAGCATTTTAGACAGCAGCTCCTACGAGCAGTACTTC. Protein: CASILDSSSYEQYF.